The present T cell receptor beta chain was sequenced within a study of blood T cell repertoires in COVID-19. Study in general: Specimens from acute and convalescent COVID-19 originated in the United States, Italy and Spain. PBMCs, B-cell-depleted T cells, or T cells were the source of the cDNA or gDNA that made up the material.

Per the original data handling: Amplification with reference gene primers provided the estimates of nucleated cell counts. The table came from immunoSEQ multiplex PCR; TCRdb's copy has only in-frame clones and leaves some out. From that table come the V and J calls and clone size; the DNA was used to work out D and trimming. The sample lists tens of thousands of clones; almost 85% were seen once. Seattle patient enrollment occurred during active infection, with longitudinal follow-up thereafter. The V end was cut by 3 bases, the J end by 3 bases, with 23 bases between. The CDR3 sequence is 18 residues long. Germline V gene lookup returns CDR1 LGHNT and CDR2 FRNRAP.

Sequencing was done on a sample of peripheral blood. This receptor was taken from a man aged 55 to 69 with COVID-19, enrolled during active disease. The V call is TRBV12-5, the J call TRBJ2-5; a possible D gene is TRBD2 (7 bases). The CDR3 DNA sequence: TGTGCTAGTGGTTTAGCCGTAAGGGGGGGCGCGGGTGAAGAGACCCAGTACTTC. It is translated as CASGLAVRGGAGEETQYF.